This T cell receptor (beta chain) is from a study of cytomegalovirus exposure and HLA in healthy donors. The study's findings and limits: Cytomegalovirus-associated status was assigned to about 170 TCR beta chains. For TCR beta chains, V- and J-gene trimming was later linked to a missense DCLRE1C variant. Fewer N-insertions than the roughly 670-donor mean were reportedly shown by an Asian-associated ancestry cluster in a later analysis. Association of 16,951 TCR beta sequences with HLA alleles was found at 0.05 false discovery rate in a later analysis.

The CDR3 contains 17 residues. V lost 0 bases to trimming and J lost 0 bases, with 13 bases between them. Germline V gene data show CDR1 as SGHDT and CDR2 as YYEEEE. PCR employed 60 Vbeta and 13 Jbeta primers. Method: immunoSEQ multiplex PCR; TCRdb's copy keeps in-frame clones and lacks some. The data hold 150,000 to 200,000 clones, with over 60% observed a single time. With respect to this clone: Its antigen is as yet unknown.

This receptor was taken from a woman in her forties or fifties in good health and CMV-seropositive. The specimen was PBMCs. The chain links TRBV5-6 to TRBJ1-5; D gene unclear. CDR3 in DNA: TGTGCCAGCAGCTTGGGGTTTCGGGAATATAGCAATCAGCCCCAGCATTTT. This encodes CASSLGFREYSNQPQHF.